The subject of this entry is one T cell receptor (beta chain). Specified treatment: oral pan-JAK inhibitor, 5-10 mg twice daily. This sample is part of a study of CD8+ T cells in alopecia areata. After isolation, RNA underwent reverse transcription to generate cDNA as the sequencing template. Assay used: immunoSEQ multiplex PCR; TCRdb lists only in-frame clones, some missing. The data show over 150,000 clones, 58% seen once. Germline V gene data show CDR1 as SGDLS and CDR2 as YYNGEE. The V and J ends lost 0 bases and 4 bases respectively, with 11 bases between them. The CDR3 is 15 amino acids. The TCR comes from a human donor with alopecia areata. The sequencing used CD4+ T cells sorted from blood, collected at week 24, from a patient treated with tofacitinib. The rearrangement joins TRBV9 to TRBJ1-5; no reliable D call. The CDR3 DNA follows: TGTGCCAGCAGCGTAGATTACAGCCGAAATCAGCCCCAGCATTTT. Amino acid sequence: CASSVDYSRNQPQHF.